This T cell receptor (beta chain) appears in the sequencing data of a study of low-dose radiotherapy and immunotherapy resistance in tumors. Study overall: The fractionation for Cohort 1 was 0.5 Gy per fraction every 2 weeks, totaling 6.5 Gy.

Time point described: after trial treatment. The treatment here: LDRT plus nivolumab, ipilimumab, low-dose cyclophosphamide and aspirin (RACIN trial). The donors' treatment consisted of nivolumab, ipilimumab, aspirin, low-dose cyclophosphamide and low-dose radiotherapy. V was trimmed by 4 bases and J by 0 bases, leaving 4 bases between them. The CDR3 sequence is 13 residues long. CDR1 and CDR2 (germline): SQVTM, ANQGSEA. This clonotype was seen many times. Both TCRalpha and TCRbeta chains were reverse transcribed with V-gene-specific primers. TCR amplification ran roughly 20 PCR cycles using constant-region and V-primer adapter primers. Isolated mRNA was amplified by in vitro transcription. From the reads, TCRdb called clonotypes with MiXCR, one entry per CDR3 protein. Counted here are 85,000 to 95,000 distinct CDR3 sequences, around 20% occurring once; the ten biggest clones make up roughly 13%.

This chain joins TRBV29-1 and TRBJ2-6, with unresolved D. The receptor was derived from a female donor with ovarian cancer. The specimen comprised PBMCs, sampled after low-dose radiotherapy plus immunotherapy. The CDR3 sequence: CSVANSGANVLTF. The CDR3 nucleotides are TGCAGCGTTGCGAACTCTGGGGCCAACGTCCTGACTTTC.